This TCR beta chain was identified during a study of cytomegalovirus exposure and HLA in healthy donors. In the case of this clone: No antigen is known for it.

General study points: Researchers reported in a later analysis that a missense DCLRE1C variant was tied to TCR beta V- and J-gene trimming.

The CDR3 consists of 14 residues. Germline V gene sequence: CDR1 SGDLS, CDR2 YYNGEE. Trimming removed 0 bases at V and 4 bases at J, with 10 bases between. Primers: 60 Vbeta forward and 13 Jbeta reverse. The repertoire was sequenced with immunoSEQ multiplex PCR; TCRdb's copy has only in-frame clones and lacks some. The sample table includes tens of thousands of clones. What was sequenced was PBMCs. The chain joins TRBV9 to TRBJ1-1; D not certain. The TCR was taken from a man aged 50 or older in good health and CMV-seronegative. CDR3 region: CASSVASSLTEAFF. As DNA, the CDR3 is TGTGCCAGCAGCGTAGCTTCTTCTCTCACTGAAGCTTTCTTT. Full variable domain (rest looked up from reference TRBV9 and TRBJ1-1): DSGVTQTPKHLITATGQRVTLRCSPRSGDLSVYWYQQSLDQGLQFLIQYYNGEERAKGNILERFSAQQFPDLHSELNLSSLELGDSALYFCASSVASSLTEAFFGQGTRLTVV.